This T cell receptor beta chain appears in the sequencing data of a study of response to subunit inactivated influenza vaccine. TCRdb processed the RT-PCR reads anew with MiXCR; each CDR3 protein has one entry. The table includes around 600,000 distinct CDR3 sequences, 10% to 12% detected once. The sample holds one count of this clonotype. Trimming cost V 2 bases and J 5 bases; bases outside gene matches: 8. This CDR3 has 15 amino acids. Germline CDR1 is LNHDA and CDR2 is SQIVND (reference sequence). This sample also belongs to another study, concerning T cells expressing NK-cell markers. That work adds: Synthesis of TCR beta cDNA relied on 5'RACE template switching carrying UMIs. The TCR beta repertoires were obtained from sorted CD3+CD56+NKG2C+, CD3+CD56+NKG2C- and CD3+CD56-NKG2C+ T cells.

The receptor was derived from a man in his fifties who received an inactivated influenza vaccine. V is TRBV19 and J is TRBJ1-1; 7 bases align to TRBD1. The specimen was PBMCs from blood, collected on the day of vaccination. The CDR3 DNA reads as TGTGCCAGTAGTATACGACAGGGACTTGGGACTGAAGCTTTCTTT. As protein: CASSIRQGLGTEAFF.